Sequencing of this T cell receptor beta chain was carried out in a study of T cell repertoires in cytomegalovirus infection. Background on the study: Researchers turned to recently identified HLA-C-restricted CMV epitopes as well as well-studied HLA-B-restricted ones. Both CMV infection and a matching HLA type were indicated by public TCR beta signatures.

Study-wide results and limits: HLA-C-restricted, CMV-specific TCR beta clonotypes were dominant ex vivo. Cumulative public TCR beta family frequency identified CMV carriers with the relevant HLA.

A word on this clonotype: Its antigen is unidentified.

The germline V gene has CDR1 MNHEY and CDR2 SVGEGT. There are 14 residues in the CDR3. With 6 bases removed from V and 3 bases from J, the gap between germline ends came to 13 bases. TCRdb passed the reads through MiXCR, listing each CDR3 protein once. The data hold more than 300,000 distinct CDR3 sequences, with approximately 30% observed a single time. The receptor was derived from a human donor in good health (CMV status not recorded). Some clones in this sample may be carry-over from other donors' samples. The sequencing used cultured PBMCs, collected from culture after CMV antigen stimulation. This chain connects TRBV6-2 or TRBV6-3 to TRBJ2-3; D remains unclear. The CDR3 DNA follows: TGTGCCAGCAGCGGTTCCCGTGGGACAGATACGCAGTATTTT. The encoded protein is CASSGSRGTDTQYF.